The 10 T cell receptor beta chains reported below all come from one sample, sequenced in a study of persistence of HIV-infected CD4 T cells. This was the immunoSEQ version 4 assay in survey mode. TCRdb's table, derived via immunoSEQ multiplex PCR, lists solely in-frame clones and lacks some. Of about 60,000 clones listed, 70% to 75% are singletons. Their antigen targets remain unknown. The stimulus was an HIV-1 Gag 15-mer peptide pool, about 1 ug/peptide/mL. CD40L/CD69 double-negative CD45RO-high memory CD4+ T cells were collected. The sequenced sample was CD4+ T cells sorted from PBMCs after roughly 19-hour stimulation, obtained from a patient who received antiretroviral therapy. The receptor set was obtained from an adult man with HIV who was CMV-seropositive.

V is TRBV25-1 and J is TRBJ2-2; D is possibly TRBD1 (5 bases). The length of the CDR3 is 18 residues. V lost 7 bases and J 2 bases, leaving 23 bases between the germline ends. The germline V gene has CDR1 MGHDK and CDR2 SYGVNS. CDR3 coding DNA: TGTGCCAGCACACCCTCGAGAGGCCAGGGTAGAAACACCGGGGAGCTGTTTTTT. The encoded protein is CASTPSRGQGRNTGELFF.

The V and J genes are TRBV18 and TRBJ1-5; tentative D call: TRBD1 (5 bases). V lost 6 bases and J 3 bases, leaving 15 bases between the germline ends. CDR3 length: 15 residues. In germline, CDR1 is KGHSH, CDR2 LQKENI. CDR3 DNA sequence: TGTGCCAGCTCCCTAGACAGATCACACAATCAGCCCCAGCATTTT. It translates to CASSLDRSHNQPQHF.

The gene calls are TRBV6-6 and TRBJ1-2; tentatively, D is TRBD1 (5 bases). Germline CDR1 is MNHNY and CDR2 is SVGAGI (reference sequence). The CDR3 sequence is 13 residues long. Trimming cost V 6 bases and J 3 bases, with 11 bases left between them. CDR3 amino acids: CASSHGGDYGYTF. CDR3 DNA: TGTGCCAGCAGCCACGGGGGAGACTATGGCTACACCTTC.

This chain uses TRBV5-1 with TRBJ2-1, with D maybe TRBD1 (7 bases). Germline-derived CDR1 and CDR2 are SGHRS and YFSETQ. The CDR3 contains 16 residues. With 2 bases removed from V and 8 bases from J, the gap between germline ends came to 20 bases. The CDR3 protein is CASSFFGRGVSDEQFF. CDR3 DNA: TGCGCCAGCAGCTTTTTTGGCAGGGGGGTAAGCGATGAGCAGTTCTTC.

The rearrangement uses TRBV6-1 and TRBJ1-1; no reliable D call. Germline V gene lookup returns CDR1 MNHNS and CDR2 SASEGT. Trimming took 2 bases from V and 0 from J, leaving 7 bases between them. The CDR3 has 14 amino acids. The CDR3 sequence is CASSEQPMNTEAFF. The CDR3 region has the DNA TGTGCCAGCAGTGAACAGCCCATGAACACTGAAGCTTTCTTT.

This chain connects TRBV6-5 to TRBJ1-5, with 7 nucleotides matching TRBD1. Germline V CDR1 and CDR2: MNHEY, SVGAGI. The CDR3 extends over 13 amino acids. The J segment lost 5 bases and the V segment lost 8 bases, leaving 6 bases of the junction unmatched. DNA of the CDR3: TGTGCCAGCCGACAGGGTAACGATCAGCCCCAGCATTTT. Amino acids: CASRQGNDQPQHF.

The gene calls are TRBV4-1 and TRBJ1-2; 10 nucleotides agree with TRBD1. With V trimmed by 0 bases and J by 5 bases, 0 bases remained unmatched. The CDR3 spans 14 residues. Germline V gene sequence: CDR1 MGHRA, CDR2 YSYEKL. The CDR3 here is CASSQEDRGYGYTF. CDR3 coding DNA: TGCGCCAGCAGCCAAGAGGACAGGGGGTATGGCTACACCTTC.

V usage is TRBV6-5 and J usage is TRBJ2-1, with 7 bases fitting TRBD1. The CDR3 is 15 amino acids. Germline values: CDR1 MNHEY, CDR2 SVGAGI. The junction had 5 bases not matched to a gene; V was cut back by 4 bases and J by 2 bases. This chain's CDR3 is CASSLTGTAYNEQFF. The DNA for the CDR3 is TGTGCCAGCAGTTTGACCGGGACAGCCTACAATGAGCAGTTCTTC.

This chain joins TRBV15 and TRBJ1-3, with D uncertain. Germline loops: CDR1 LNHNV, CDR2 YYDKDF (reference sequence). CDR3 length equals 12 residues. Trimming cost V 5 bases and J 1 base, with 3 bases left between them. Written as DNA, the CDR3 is TGTGCCACCAGCCCGTCTGGAAACACCATATATTTT. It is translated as CATSPSGNTIYF.

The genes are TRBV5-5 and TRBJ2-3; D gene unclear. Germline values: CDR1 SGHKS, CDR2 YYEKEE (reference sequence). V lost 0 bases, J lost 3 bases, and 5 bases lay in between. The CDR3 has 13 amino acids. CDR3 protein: CASSLGATDTQYF. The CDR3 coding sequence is TGTGCCAGCAGCTTGGGGGCTACAGATACGCAGTATTTT.